This TCR beta chain was sequenced in a study of CD8+ T cells in alopecia areata. RNA was isolated and reverse transcribed to cDNA, the sequencing template. Sequenced by immunoSEQ multiplex PCR; TCRdb stores in-frame clones only, minus some. This table has under 250,000 clones, more than 45% appearing once. Treatment of the sample: oral pan-JAK inhibitor, 5-10 mg twice daily. The CDR3 length is 13 residues. Trimming at V came to 5 bases and at J to 7 bases, leaving 4 bases not matched to a gene. The germline gives CDR1 GTSNPN, CDR2 SVGIG (reference sequence). This sample comprised CD4+ T cells sorted from blood, obtained at week 4, from a patient treated with tofacitinib. The chain has TRBV30 and TRBJ1-3; 11 positions match TRBD1. The source is a human donor with alopecia areata. CDR3 amino acids: CAWAGDRGNTIYF. The CDR3 bases are TGTGCCTGGGCCGGGGACAGGGGGAACACCATATATTTT.